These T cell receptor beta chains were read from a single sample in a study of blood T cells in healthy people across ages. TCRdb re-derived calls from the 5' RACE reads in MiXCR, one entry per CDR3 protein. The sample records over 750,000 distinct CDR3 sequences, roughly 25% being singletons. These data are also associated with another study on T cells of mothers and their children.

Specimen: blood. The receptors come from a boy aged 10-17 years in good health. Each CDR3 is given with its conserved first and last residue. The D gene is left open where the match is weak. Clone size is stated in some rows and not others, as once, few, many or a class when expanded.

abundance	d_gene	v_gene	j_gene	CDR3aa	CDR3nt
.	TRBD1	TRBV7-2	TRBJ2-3	CASSQLGQGTDTQYF	TGTGCCAGCAGCCAACTCGGACAGGGTACCGATACGCAGTATTTT
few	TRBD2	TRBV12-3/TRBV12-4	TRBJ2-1	CASSDVLSGGHYNEQFF	TGTGCCAGCAGCGACGTCCTATCGGGGGGTCATTACAATGAGCAGTTCTTC
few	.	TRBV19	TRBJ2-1	CASSNGGLKNEQFF	TGTGCCAGTAGTAACGGGGGACTGAAAAATGAGCAGTTCTTC
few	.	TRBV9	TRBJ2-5	CASSPGQETETQYF	TGTGCCAGCAGCCCGGGACAAGAAACAGAGACCCAGTACTTC
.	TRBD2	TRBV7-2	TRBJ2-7	CASSQPWTSDEQYF	TGTGCCAGCAGCCAACCTTGGACTAGCGACGAGCAGTACTTC
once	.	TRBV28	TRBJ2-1	CASSVPALDNEQFF	TGTGCCAGCAGTGTACCGGCCCTGGACAATGAGCAGTTCTTC
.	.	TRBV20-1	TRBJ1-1	CSAREGLVPEAFF	TGCAGTGCTAGGGAGGGGCTCGTACCTGAAGCTTTCTTT
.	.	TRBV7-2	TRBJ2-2	CASSPVRQSMGELFF	TGTGCCAGCAGCCCCGTTCGGCAGTCCATGGGGGAGCTGTTTTTT
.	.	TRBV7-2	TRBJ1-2	CASSLVSGRGYTF	TGTGCCAGCAGCTTAGTGTCTGGGCGAGGCTACACCTTC
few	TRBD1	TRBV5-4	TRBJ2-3	CASEDREDRDTQYF	TGTGCCAGCGAGGACAGGGAGGATAGAGATACGCAGTATTTT
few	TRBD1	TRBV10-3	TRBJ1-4	CAISEPWTGGADSTNEKLFF	TGTGCCATCAGTGAACCATGGACAGGGGGCGCGGATTCAACTAATGAAAAACTGTTTTTT
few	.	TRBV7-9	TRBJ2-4	CASSASDPRKNIQYF	TGTGCCAGCAGCGCTTCGGATCCCAGGAAAAACATTCAGTACTTC
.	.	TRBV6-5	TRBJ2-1	CASSLPSGLGANNEQFF	TGTGCCAGCAGTTTACCCTCGGGGCTGGGAGCAAACAATGAGCAGTTCTTC
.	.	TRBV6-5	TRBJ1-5	CASSYTASSDDHQPQHF	TGTGCCAGCAGTTATACGGCGTCTAGCGACGACCATCAGCCCCAGCATTTT
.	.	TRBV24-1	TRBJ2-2	CATSDLGQENTGELFF	TGTGCCACCAGTGATTTGGGACAAGAGAACACCGGGGAGCTGTTTTTT
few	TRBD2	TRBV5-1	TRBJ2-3	CASSGTGTSGTDTQYF	TGCGCCAGCAGCGGGACCGGGACTAGCGGCACAGATACGCAGTATTTT
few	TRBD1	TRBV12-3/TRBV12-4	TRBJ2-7	CASSSSGTGSYEQYF	TGTGCCAGCAGTTCATCCGGGACAGGGTCCTACGAGCAGTACTTC
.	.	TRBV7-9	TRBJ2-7	CASSRRDFPYEQYF	TGTGCCAGCAGCCGCCGGGACTTTCCCTACGAGCAGTACTTC
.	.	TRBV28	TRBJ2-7	CASSFLGVEQYF	TGTGCCAGCAGTTTCCTTGGGGTGGAGCAGTACTTC
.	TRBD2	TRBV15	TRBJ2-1	CATSRTSGRIYNEQFF	TGTGCCACCAGCAGAACCAGCGGGAGAATCTACAATGAGCAGTTCTTC
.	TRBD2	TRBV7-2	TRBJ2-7	CASSRGSPGLVPYEQYF	TGTGCCAGCAGCCGGGGCTCACCGGGACTAGTGCCTTACGAGCAGTACTTC
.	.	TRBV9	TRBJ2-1	CASSVDGGPNEQFF	TGTGCCAGCAGCGTAGACGGGGGCCCGAATGAGCAGTTCTTC
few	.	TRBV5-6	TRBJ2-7	CASSPWDGAYEQYF	TGTGCCAGCAGCCCCTGGGATGGAGCCTACGAGCAGTACTTC
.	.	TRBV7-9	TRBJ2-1	CASSLSYASDKEQFF	TGTGCCAGCAGCTTATCCTACGCTAGTGACAAAGAGCAGTTCTTC
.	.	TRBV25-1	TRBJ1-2	CASSATGPYGYTF	TGTGCCAGCAGTGCCACAGGGCCCTATGGCTACACCTTC
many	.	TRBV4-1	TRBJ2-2	CASSPRHEGTGELFF	TGCGCCAGCAGCCCCCGACACGAGGGCACCGGGGAGCTGTTTTTT
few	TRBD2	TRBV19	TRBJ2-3	CASSIQRGLQKGTDTQYF	TGTGCCAGTAGTATTCAGCGGGGGCTGCAAAAAGGCACAGATACGCAGTATTTT
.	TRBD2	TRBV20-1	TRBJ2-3	CSARDLLAGNTDTQYF	TGCAGTGCTAGAGATCTACTAGCGGGTAACACAGATACGCAGTATTTT
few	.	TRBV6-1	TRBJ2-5	CASRRTFLGREETQYF	TGTGCCAGCAGGAGGACTTTCCTTGGACGGGAAGAGACCCAGTACTTC
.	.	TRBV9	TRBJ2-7	CASSPGVNYERYF	TGTGCCAGCAGCCCGGGGGTGAACTACGAGCGGTACTTC
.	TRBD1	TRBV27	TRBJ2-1	CASSLMDRSDEQFF	TGTGCCAGCAGTTTAATGGACAGGTCGGATGAGCAGTTCTTC
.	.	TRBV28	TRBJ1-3	CASSPTGASSGNTIYF	TGTGCCAGCAGTCCCACGGGGGCGAGCTCTGGAAACACCATATATTTT
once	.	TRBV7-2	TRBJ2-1	CASSMETLDEQFF	TGTGCCAGCAGCATGGAAACCTTAGATGAGCAGTTCTTC
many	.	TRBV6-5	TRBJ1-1	CASSYEGTEAFF	TGTGCCAGCAGTTACGAGGGGACTGAAGCTTTCTTT
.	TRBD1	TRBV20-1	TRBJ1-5	CSATKNRGSVGGNQPQHF	TGCAGTGCTACAAAAAACAGGGGGTCTGTGGGAGGCAATCAGCCCCAGCATTTT
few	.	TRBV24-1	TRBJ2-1	CATSDSLDEQFF	TGTGCCACCAGTGATTCCTTGGATGAGCAGTTCTTC
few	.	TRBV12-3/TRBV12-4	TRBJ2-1	CASSWETSKINEQFF	TGTGCCAGCAGTTGGGAGACTAGTAAGATCAATGAGCAGTTCTTC
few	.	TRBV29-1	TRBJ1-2	CSVADPRDEEGYTF	TGCAGCGTTGCGGACCCGAGGGATGAGGAAGGCTACACCTTC
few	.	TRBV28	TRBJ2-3	CASSLDSSTDTRYF	TGTGCCAGCAGTTTAGACTCTAGCACAGATACGCGGTATTTT
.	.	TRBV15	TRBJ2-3	CATSGRMADTQYF	TGTGCCACCAGCGGGCGGATGGCAGATACGCAGTATTTT
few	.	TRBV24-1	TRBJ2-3	CATTGTTSTDTQYF	TGTGCCACTACCGGGACAACTAGCACAGATACGCAGTATTTT
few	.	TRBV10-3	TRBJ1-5	CAISESGPNQPQHF	TGTGCCATCAGTGAGTCGGGACCCAATCAGCCCCAGCATTTT
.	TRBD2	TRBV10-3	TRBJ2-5	CAISVAAGGAETQYF	TGTGCCATCAGTGTCGCAGCGGGAGGTGCGGAGACCCAGTACTTC
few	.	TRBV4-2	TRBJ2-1	CASSRFSVPGPNEQFF	TGTGCCAGCAGCCGCTTTTCGGTTCCGGGCCCCAATGAGCAGTTCTTC
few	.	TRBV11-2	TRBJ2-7	CASSLRGHEQYF	TGTGCCAGCAGCTTACGAGGCCACGAGCAGTACTTC
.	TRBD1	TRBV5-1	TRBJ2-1	CASSSPQTGADEQFF	TGCGCCAGCAGCTCCCCCCAGACAGGGGCAGATGAGCAGTTCTTC
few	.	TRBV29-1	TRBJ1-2	CSVEGLSGQPYGYTF	TGCAGCGTTGAAGGGCTCTCGGGGCAGCCCTATGGCTACACCTTC
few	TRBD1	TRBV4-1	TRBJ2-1	CASSQPYRDRGNNEQFF	TGCGCCAGCAGCCAACCTTATCGGGACAGGGGTAACAATGAGCAGTTCTTC
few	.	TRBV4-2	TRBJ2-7	CASSPAARGREYEQYF	TGTGCCAGCAGCCCCGCAGCTCGGGGGCGGGAATACGAGCAGTACTTC
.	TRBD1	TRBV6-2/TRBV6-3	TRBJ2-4	CASRPDRGADKNIQYF	TGTGCCAGCAGACCGGACAGGGGAGCGGACAAAAACATTCAGTACTTC
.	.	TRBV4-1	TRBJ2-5	CASSQVRRETRYF	TGCGCCAGCAGCCAAGTCAGGAGGGAGACCCGGTACTTC
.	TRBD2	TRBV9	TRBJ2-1	CASSVGSSGRVSQFF	TGTGCCAGCAGCGTAGGGTCTAGCGGGAGGGTAAGCCAGTTCTTC
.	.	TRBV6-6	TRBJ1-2	CASSYERSYGYTF	TGTGCCAGCAGTTATGAAAGGAGCTATGGCTACACCTTC
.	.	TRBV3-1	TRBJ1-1	CASSEGREAFF	TGTGCCAGCAGCGAGGGACGTGAAGCTTTCTTT
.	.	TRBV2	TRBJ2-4	CASSGRGLNIQYF	TGTGCCAGCAGTGGGAGGGGGCTAAACATTCAGTACTTC